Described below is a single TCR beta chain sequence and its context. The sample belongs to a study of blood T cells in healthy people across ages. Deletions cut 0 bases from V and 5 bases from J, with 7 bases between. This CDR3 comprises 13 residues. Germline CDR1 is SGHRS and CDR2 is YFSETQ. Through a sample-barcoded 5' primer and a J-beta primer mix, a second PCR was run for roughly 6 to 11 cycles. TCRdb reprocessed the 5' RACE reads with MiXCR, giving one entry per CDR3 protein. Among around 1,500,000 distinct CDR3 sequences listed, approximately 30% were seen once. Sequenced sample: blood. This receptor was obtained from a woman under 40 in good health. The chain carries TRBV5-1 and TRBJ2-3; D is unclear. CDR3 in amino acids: CASSLVIVDTQYF. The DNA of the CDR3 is TGCGCCAGCAGCTTGGTAATCGTAGATACGCAGTATTTT. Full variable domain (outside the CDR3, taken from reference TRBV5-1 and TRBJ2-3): KAGVTQTPRYLIKTRGQQVTLSCSPISGHRSVSWYQQTPGQGLQFLFEYFSETQRNKGNFPGRFSGRQFSNSRSEMNVSTLELGDSALYLCASSLVIVDTQYFGPGTRLTVL.